Listed below are T cell receptor beta chains from one sample, sequenced in a study of blood T cell repertoires in COVID-19. TCRdb keeps only in-frame clones here, not all; method: immunoSEQ multiplex PCR. Here the sample spans around 380,000 clones, 70% to 90% being singletons. Sample: PBMCs or T cells enriched from blood (not recorded which). The receptors here all came from a man aged 30 to 39 who had recovered from COVID-19. Both conserved end residues are part of each CDR3. D genes are given only for firm matches. Size is stated for part of the rows, as once, few or many counts, or as a class when the clone is expanded.

TRBJ1-4 | TRBV11-2 | once | . | TGTGCCAGCAGCTTAGAGCAGGGCGGAGAAAAACTGTTTTTT | CASSLEQGGEKLFF
TRBJ1-2 | TRBV6-6 | . | TRBD1 | TGTGCCAGCAGACCCGGGACAGGGACAACTGGCTACACCTTC | CASRPGTGTTGYTF
TRBJ1-2 | TRBV5-5 | once | . | TGTGCCAGCAGCCCAGATACAGCTAACTATGGCTACACCTTC | CASSPDTANYGYTF
TRBJ2-7 | TRBV6-5 | . | . | TGTGCCAGCAGTTATTTTTTGGGACACCTCTACGAGCAGTACTTC | CASSYFLGHLYEQYF
TRBJ1-1 | TRBV12-2 | . | . | TGTGCAAGTCGCTTAGACCTATCTCTCACTGAAGCTTTCTTT | CASRLDLSLTEAFF
TRBJ1-2 | TRBV5-4 | . | . | TGTGCCAGCAGCTTCCCGGGACAAGGGTTAATGAATGGCTACACCTTC | CASSFPGQGLMNGYTF
TRBJ2-7 | TRBV29-1 | . | . | TGCAGCGTTGAAATACTCTCGGAGTCCTACGAGCAGTACTTC | CSVEILSESYEQYF
TRBJ1-4 | TRBV27 | . | TRBD1 | TGTGCCAGCAGTTTATTTTCTTGGGACAGGGGAAGTGAAAAACTGTTTTTT | CASSLFSWDRGSEKLFF
TRBJ2-1 | TRBV27 | once | . | TGTGCCAGCAGTTTAACCTCTAGGCGGGAACCGTTCTTC | CASSLTSRREPFF
TRBJ2-3 | TRBV2 | . | TRBD2 | TGTGCCAGCAGCTTGACTAGCGGGGGGGCAGGGGGAGATACGCAGTATTTT | CASSLTSGGAGGDTQYF
TRBJ1-1 | TRBV5-1 | . | TRBD1 | TGCGCCAGCAGCTGGGGACAGGCAGGGGCTTCTGAAGCTTTCTTT | CASSWGQAGASEAFF
TRBJ2-7 | TRBV13 | once | TRBD1 | TGTGCCAGCAGCTCGACAGGGTCAAGCGAGCAGTACTTC | CASSSTGSSEQYF
TRBJ2-2 | TRBV7-9 | . | TRBD1 | TGTGCCAGCAGCTTTGACGTTGGAACAGGGGCCGGGGAGCTGTTTTTT | CASSFDVGTGAGELFF
TRBJ1-1 | TRBV7-9 | . | TRBD1 | TGTGCCAGCAGCTTAAAACAGGGGAGATTGACAGGCACTGAAGCTTTCTTT | CASSLKQGRLTGTEAFF
TRBJ1-1 | TRBV9 | . | TRBD1 | TGTGCCAGCAGCCTAAGCCGGGACAGGGGGAGGAACACTGAAGCTTTCTTT | CASSLSRDRGRNTEAFF
TRBJ1-2 | TRBV6-5 | . | . | TGTGCCATTCGGACAGAGCCAAACTATGGCTACACCTTC | CAIRTEPNYGYTF
TRBJ2-3 | TRBV5-1 | . | . | TGCGCCAGCAGAGTAGGGGTAAACACAGATACGCAGTATTTT | CASRVGVNTDTQYF
TRBJ2-1 | TRBV5-1 | . | TRBD2 | TGCGCCAGCAGCTTAAGCCTAGCGGGGGGGAGTGGTGAGCAGTTCTTC | CASSLSLAGGSGEQFF
TRBJ1-2 | TRBV11-2 | . | . | TGTGCCAGCAGCTTAGATTTGGGAGGGGCTAACTATGGCTACACCTTC | CASSLDLGGANYGYTF
TRBJ1-2 | TRBV4-2 | . | TRBD1 | TGTGCCAGCAGCCAAGAACCTGCAGGGGGCTACTATGGCTACACCTTC | CASSQEPAGGYYGYTF
TRBJ2-5 | TRBV7-2 | . | . | TGTGCCAGCAGCTACTTTGCGGGGAAAGAGACCCAGTACTTC | CASSYFAGKETQYF
TRBJ1-5 | TRBV5-1 | . | . | TGCGCCAGCAGCCCAGGGGCCAATCAGCCCCAGCATTTT | CASSPGANQPQHF
TRBJ2-5 | TRBV20-1 | few | . | TGCAGTGCTCTCCAAGAGACCCAGTACTTC | CSALQETQYF
TRBJ2-7 | TRBV6-5 | . | TRBD2 | TGTGCCAGCAGTTACACCTCGGGGGGAGGATACGACGAGCAGTACTTC | CASSYTSGGGYDEQYF
TRBJ2-6 | TRBV30 | . | . | TGTGCCGGGCACCCAGGGGCCAACGTCCTGACTTTC | CAGHPGANVLTF
TRBJ2-1 | TRBV27 | . | . | TGTGCCAGCAGTTGGGGGCAGGGAAGCTACAATGAGCAGTTCTTC | CASSWGQGSYNEQFF
TRBJ2-6 | TRBV5-4 | . | TRBD2 | TGTGCCAGCAGCGTGAGCGGGAGCTCTGGGGCCAACGTCCTGACTTTC | CASSVSGSSGANVLTF
TRBJ1-1 | TRBV2 | . | . | TGTGCCAGCAGTGACCAGATGAACACTGAAGCTTTCTTT | CASSDQMNTEAFF
TRBJ1-2 | TRBV9 | few | . | TGTGCCAGCAGCAGTAGAAGGGGGGGCTGGGGCTACACCTTC | CASSSRRGGWGYTF
TRBJ2-1 | TRBV29-1 | . | . | TGCAGCGCATTTGCCGGGACTGCTTACAATGAGCAGTTCTTC | CSAFAGTAYNEQFF
TRBJ1-3 | TRBV7-2 | . | . | TGTGCCAGCAGCTTAGACGGGACATTCGCTGGAAACACCATATATTTT | CASSLDGTFAGNTIYF
TRBJ2-2 | TRBV19 | . | . | TGTGCCACTACACCACAGGTTTCGGACACCGGGGAGCTGTTTTTT | CATTPQVSDTGELFF
TRBJ1-6 | TRBV27 | once | . | TGTGCCAGCAGTTTAAGACAGAAAAATTCACCCCTCCACTTT | CASSLRQKNSPLHF
TRBJ1-2 | TRBV30 | once | . | TGTGCCTGGAGTGGAACAGGGTTCCGGGGCTACACCTTC | CAWSGTGFRGYTF
TRBJ1-4 | TRBV18 | . | TRBD1 | TGTGCCAGCTCACCGTTCCGGGACAGGGGAAATGAAAAACTGTTTTTT | CASSPFRDRGNEKLFF
TRBJ1-2 | TRBV30 | . | . | TGTGCCTGGTCCCTAGGCTATGGCTACACCTTC | CAWSLGYGYTF
TRBJ2-7 | TRBV19 | . | . | TGTGCCAGTACCTTAGAAGGCGGCGAGCAGTACTTC | CASTLEGGEQYF
TRBJ1-5 | TRBV7-2 | . | . | TGTGCCAGCAGCTTAAGTGGGGCCCTGGGCGGTCAGCCCCAGCATTTT | CASSLSGALGGQPQHF
TRBJ1-1 | TRBV15 | . | . | TGTGCCACCAGCAGAGGAGGGGGGGGCCACCGAATTGAAGCTTTCTTT | CATSRGGGGHRIEAFF